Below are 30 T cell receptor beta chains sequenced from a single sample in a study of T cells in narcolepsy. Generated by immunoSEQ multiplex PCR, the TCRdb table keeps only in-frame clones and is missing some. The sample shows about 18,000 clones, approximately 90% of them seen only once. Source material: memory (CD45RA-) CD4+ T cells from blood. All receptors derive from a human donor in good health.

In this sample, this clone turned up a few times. CDR3 nucleotide sequence: TGTGCCAGTAGTCTTGGGACAGGGATTGCGAACACTGAAGCTTTCTTT. Amino acids: CASSLGTGIANTEAFF. This chain uses TRBV19 with TRBJ1-1; 9 positions agree with TRBD1. Germline values: CDR1 LNHDA, CDR2 SQIVND (reference sequence). With V trimmed by 5 bases and J by 1 base, 8 bases remained unmatched. The CDR3 loop spans 16 amino acids.

CDR3 sequence reads: CASSDAAGAEQYF. DNA for the CDR3: TGTGCCAGCAGCGATGCCGCTGGGGCCGAGCAGTACTTC. The rearrangement links TRBV6-4 to TRBJ2-7, with D possibly TRBD1 on 5 matching bases. Germline CDR1 reads MRHNA; CDR2 reads SNTAGT. V was clipped by 6 bases and J by 6 bases, with 15 bases between them. This CDR3 spans 13 amino acids.

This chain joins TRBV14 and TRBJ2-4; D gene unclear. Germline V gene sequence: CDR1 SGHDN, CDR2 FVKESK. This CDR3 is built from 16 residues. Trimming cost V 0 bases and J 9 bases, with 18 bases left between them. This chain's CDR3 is CASSQDPPGRFTIQYF. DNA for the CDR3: TGTGCCAGCAGCCAAGACCCCCCCGGGCGGTTTACCATTCAGTACTTC.

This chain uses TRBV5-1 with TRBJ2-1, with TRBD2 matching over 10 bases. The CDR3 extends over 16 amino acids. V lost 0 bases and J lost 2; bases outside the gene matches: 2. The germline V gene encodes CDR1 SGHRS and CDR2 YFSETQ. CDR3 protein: CASSLGLAGAYNEQFF. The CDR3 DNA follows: TGCGCCAGCAGCTTGGGTCTAGCGGGGGCCTACAATGAGCAGTTCTTC.

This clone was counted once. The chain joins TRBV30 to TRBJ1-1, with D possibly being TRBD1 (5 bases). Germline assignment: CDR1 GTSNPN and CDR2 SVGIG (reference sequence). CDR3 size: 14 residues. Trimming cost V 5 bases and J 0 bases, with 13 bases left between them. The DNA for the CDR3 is TGTGCCTGGTTGCCAGGGACGGTGAACACTGAAGCTTTCTTT. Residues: CAWLPGTVNTEAFF.

The CDR3 sequence: CASSLTGSSYEQYF. CDR3 in DNA: TGTGCCAGCAGCCTGACAGGTTCCAGCTACGAGCAGTACTTC. V usage is TRBV11-3 and J usage is TRBJ2-5, with D tentatively TRBD1 (6 bases). The J call may be in error: the DNA end matches TRBJ2-7 better. The CDR3 covers 14 residues. CDR1 is SGHNT, CDR2 YENEEA, per germline.

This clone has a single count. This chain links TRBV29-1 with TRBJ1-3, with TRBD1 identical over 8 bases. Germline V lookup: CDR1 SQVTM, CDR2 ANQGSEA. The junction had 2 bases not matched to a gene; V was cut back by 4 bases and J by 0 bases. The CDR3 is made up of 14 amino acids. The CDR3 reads CSVGTGSSGNTIYF. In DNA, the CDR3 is TGCAGCGTTGGGACAGGGAGCTCTGGAAACACCATATATTTT.

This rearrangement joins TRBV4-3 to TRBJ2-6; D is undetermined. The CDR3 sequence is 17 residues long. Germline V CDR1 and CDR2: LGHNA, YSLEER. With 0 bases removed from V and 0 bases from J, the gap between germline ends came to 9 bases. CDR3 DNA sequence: TGCGCCAGCAGCCAAGAAGGCGGCTACTCTGGGGCCAACGTCCTGACTTTC. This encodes CASSQEGGYSGANVLTF.

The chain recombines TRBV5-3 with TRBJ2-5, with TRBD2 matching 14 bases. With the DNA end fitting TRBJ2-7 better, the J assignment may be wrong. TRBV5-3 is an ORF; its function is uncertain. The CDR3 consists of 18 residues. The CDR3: CARSSRDGTSGSGDEQYF. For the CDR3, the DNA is TGTGCCAGAAGCTCCCGAGACGGGACTAGCGGGAGCGGGGACGAGCAGTACTTC.

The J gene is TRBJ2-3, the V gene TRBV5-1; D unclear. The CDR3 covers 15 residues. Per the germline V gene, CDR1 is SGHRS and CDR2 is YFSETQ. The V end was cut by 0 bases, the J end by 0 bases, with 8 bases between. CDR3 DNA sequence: TGCGCCAGCAGCTTGGCGGTCACCAGCACAGATACGCAGTATTTT. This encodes CASSLAVTSTDTQYF.

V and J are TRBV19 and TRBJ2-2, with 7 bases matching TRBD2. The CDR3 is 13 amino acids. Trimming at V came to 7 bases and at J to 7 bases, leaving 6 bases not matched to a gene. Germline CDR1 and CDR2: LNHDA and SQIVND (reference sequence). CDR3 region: CASNRGVGGELFF. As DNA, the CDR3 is TGTGCCAGTAATCGGGGGGTAGGCGGGGAGCTGTTTTTT.

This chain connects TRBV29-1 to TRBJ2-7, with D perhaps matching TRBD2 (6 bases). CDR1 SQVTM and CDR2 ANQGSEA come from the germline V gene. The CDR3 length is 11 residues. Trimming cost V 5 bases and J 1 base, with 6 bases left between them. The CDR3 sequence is CSVRESYEQYF. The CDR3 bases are TGCAGCGTTCGGGAGTCCTACGAGCAGTACTTC.

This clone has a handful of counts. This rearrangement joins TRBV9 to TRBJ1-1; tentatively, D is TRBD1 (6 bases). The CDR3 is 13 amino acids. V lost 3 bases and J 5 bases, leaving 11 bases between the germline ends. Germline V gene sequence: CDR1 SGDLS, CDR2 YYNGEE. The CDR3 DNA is TGTGCCAGCAGCGAGAGGGGGAGGACTGAAGCTTTCTTT. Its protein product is CASSERGRTEAFF.

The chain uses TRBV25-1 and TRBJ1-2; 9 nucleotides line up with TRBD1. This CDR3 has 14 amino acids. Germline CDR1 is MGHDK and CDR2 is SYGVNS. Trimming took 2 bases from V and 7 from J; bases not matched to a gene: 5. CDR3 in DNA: TGTGCCAGCAGTGAAGGACAGGGGTACGTTGGCTACACCTTC. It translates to CASSEGQGYVGYTF.

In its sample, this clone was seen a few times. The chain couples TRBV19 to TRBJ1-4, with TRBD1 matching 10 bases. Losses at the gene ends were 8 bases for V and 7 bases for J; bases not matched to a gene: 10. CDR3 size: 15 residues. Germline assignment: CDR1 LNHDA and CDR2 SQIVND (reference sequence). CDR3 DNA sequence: TGTGCCAGTGGGAGCACGACAGGGGGCGGTGAAAAACTGTTTTTT. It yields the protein CASGSTTGGGEKLFF.

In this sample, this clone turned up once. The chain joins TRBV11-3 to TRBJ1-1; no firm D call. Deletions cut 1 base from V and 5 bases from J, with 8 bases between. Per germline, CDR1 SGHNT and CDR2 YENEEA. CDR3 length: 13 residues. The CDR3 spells CASSLGEGTEAFF. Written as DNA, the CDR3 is TGTGCCAGCAGCTTAGGGGAGGGAACTGAAGCTTTCTTT.

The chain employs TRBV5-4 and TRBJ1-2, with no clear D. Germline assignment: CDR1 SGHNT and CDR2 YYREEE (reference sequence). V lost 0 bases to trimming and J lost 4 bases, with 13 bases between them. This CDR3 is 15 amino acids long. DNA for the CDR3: TGTGCCAGCAGCTTGGATAGGAAATTGGTCTATGGCTACACCTTC. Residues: CASSLDRKLVYGYTF.

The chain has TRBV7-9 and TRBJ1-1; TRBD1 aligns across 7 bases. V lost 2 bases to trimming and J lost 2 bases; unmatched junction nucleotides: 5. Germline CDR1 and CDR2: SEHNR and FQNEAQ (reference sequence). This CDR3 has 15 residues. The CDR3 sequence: CASSLRQGGNTEAFF. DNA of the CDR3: TGTGCCAGCAGCTTAAGACAGGGAGGAAACACTGAAGCTTTCTTT.

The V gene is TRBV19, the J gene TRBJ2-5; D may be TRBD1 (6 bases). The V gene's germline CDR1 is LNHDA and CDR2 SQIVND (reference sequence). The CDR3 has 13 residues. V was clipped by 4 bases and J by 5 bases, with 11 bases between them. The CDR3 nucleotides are TGTGCCAGTAGTAATGACAGGTTTGAGACCCAGTACTTC. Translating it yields CASSNDRFETQYF.

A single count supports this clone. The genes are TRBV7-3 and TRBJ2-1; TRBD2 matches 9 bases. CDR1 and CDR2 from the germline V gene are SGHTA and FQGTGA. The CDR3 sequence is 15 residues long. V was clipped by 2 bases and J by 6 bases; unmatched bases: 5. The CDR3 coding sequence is TGTGCCAGCAGCTTAGTGTTAGCGGGGGCCAATGAGCAGTTCTTC. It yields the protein CASSLVLAGANEQFF.

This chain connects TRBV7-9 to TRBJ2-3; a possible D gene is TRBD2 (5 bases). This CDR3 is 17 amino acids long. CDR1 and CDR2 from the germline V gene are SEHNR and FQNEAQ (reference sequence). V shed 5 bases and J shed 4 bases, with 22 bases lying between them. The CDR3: CASSPNRAGAVADTQYF. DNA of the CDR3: TGTGCCAGCAGCCCAAACCGGGCGGGCGCGGTAGCAGATACGCAGTATTTT.

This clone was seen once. CDR3 region: CASSLAGTRGTDTQYF. CDR3 DNA: TGCGCCAGCAGCTTGGCCGGGACTCGCGGCACAGATACGCAGTATTTT. The rearrangement links TRBV5-1 to TRBJ2-3; D perhaps matches TRBD2 (6 bases). The V gene lost 0 bases and the J gene lost 1 base, with 12 bases spanning the gap. In germline, CDR1 is SGHRS, CDR2 YFSETQ. This CDR3 has 16 residues.

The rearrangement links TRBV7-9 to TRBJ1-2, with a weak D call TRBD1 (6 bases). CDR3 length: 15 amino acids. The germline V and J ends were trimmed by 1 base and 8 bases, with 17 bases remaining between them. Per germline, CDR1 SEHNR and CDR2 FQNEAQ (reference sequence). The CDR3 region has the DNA TGTGCCAGCAGCTTAGGGGACCCAGGGGCGCGAGGCTACACCTTC. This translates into CASSLGDPGARGYTF.

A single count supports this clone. The CDR3 nucleotides are TGTGCCAGCAGCCCCGGGGGGAAAACGGGACTCTACGAGCAGTACTTC. As protein: CASSPGGKTGLYEQYF. This sequence joins TRBV5-4 and TRBJ2-7; 7 nucleotides line up with TRBD2. Germline assignment: CDR1 SGHNT and CDR2 YYREEE (reference sequence). J lost 3 bases, V lost 4 bases, and 13 bases had no gene match. The CDR3 contains 16 residues.

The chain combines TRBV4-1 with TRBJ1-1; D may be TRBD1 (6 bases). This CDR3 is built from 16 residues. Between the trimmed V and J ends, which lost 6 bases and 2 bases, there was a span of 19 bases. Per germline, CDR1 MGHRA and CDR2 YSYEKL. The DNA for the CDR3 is TGCGCCAGCAGAGTATTTACCGGGACAAGCAACACTGAAGCTTTCTTT. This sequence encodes CASRVFTGTSNTEAFF.

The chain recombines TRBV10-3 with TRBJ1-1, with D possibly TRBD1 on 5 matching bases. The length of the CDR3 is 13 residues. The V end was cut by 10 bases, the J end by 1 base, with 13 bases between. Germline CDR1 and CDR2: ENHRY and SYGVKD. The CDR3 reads CATDQGRNTEAFF. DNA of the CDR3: TGTGCCACCGATCAGGGTAGGAACACTGAAGCTTTCTTT.

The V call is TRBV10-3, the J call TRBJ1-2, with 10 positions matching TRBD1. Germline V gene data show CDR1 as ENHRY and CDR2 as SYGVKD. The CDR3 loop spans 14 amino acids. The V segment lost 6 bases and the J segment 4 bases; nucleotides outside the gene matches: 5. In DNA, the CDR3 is TGTGCCATCAGGGGGACAGGGGCCTCCTATGGCTACACCTTC. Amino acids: CAIRGTGASYGYTF.

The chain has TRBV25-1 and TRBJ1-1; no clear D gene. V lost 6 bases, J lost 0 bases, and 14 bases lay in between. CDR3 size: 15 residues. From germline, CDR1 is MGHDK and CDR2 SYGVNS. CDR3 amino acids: CASSPPGRMNTEAFF. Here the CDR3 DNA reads TGTGCCAGCAGCCCACCCGGCAGGATGAACACTGAAGCTTTCTTT.

The CDR3 region has the DNA TGTGCCAGCAGCCCCTCGACAGGGGGTTGGAACATTCAGTACTTC. This gives the protein CASSPSTGGWNIQYF. The chain combines TRBV7-2 with TRBJ2-4; 9 bases line up with TRBD1. There are 15 residues in the CDR3. V lost 5 bases, J lost 7 bases, and 9 bases stayed unmatched. Germline CDR1 reads SGHTA; CDR2 reads FQGNSA.

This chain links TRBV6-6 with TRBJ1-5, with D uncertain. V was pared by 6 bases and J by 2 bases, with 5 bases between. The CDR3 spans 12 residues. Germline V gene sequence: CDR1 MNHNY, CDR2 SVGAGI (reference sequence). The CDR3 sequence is CASRRGNQPQHF. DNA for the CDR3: TGTGCCAGCAGGAGGGGCAATCAGCCCCAGCATTTT.